The sequence of this TCR beta chain was determined in a study of cytomegalovirus exposure and HLA in healthy donors. Study-level results: Later genetic work tied a missense DCLRE1C variant to beta-chain V and J trimming. Using a false discovery rate of 0.05, a later analysis showed that 16,951 TCR beta sequences were associated with HLA alleles. Being productive about 90% or about 30% of the time was typical of most TCR beta V segments in an earlier analysis. Specificity for CMV antigens was confirmed in vitro for three of the CMV-associated chains.

Primers included in the PCR were 60 Vbeta and 13 Jbeta primers. Some clones are missing from TCRdb's copy, which holds only in-frame ones; the method was immunoSEQ multiplex PCR. The table records roughly 100,000 clones, over 60% of them present only once. This clone occurred once. Its matching antigen is unknown. The CDR3 is made up of 16 amino acids. V gave up 0 bases and J gave up 8 bases, with 20 bases separating them. Germline V CDR1 and CDR2: SGHRS, YFSETQ. The source material was PBMCs. The clonotype comes from a woman aged 45-59 years in good health and CMV-seropositive. The rearrangement links TRBV5-1 to TRBJ1-2; D is perhaps TRBD1 (6 bases). CDR3 region: CASSLGSVGRGSGYTF. CDR3 sequence (DNA): TGCGCCAGCAGCTTGGGATCAGTGGGCAGGGGATCGGGCTACACCTTC.